This is a list of T cell receptor beta chains from one sample in a study of blood T cell dynamics during melanoma immunotherapy. The method was immunoSEQ multiplex PCR; TCRdb's version includes in-frame clones alone and lacks a portion of them. The sample includes approximately 9,500 clones, around 91% of them seen just once. Sequenced material: blood, taken from a patient treated with checkpoint blockade. These receptors were taken from a human donor with melanoma. Both conserved end residues are part of each CDR3. Fields, in order: D gene, CDR3 length, V gene, clone size, J gene, CDR3 protein, CDR3 DNA. A D gene is named only where the DNA matches it firmly. Rows may omit the clone size; those that give it use once, few, many or a size class.

-	13	TRBV29-1	-	TRBJ2-3	CSVDGGSTDTQYF	TGCAGCGTTGATGGGGGGTCCACAGATACGCAGTATTTT
-	15	TRBV30	-	TRBJ1-1	CAWSSRLGMNTEAFF	TGTGCCTGGAGTTCCCGCCTCGGGATGAACACTGAAGCTTTCTTT
-	16	TRBV5-1	-	TRBJ2-5	CASSRRSSTSGETQYF	TGCGCCAGCAGCCGGCGCTCTTCAACCTCCGGAGAGACCCAGTACTTC
TRBD2	16	TRBV7-9	-	TRBJ2-7	CASSPGGHLVRNEQYF	TGTGCCAGCAGCCCGGGGGGTCACCTCGTCCGTAACGAGCAGTACTTC
TRBD2	15	TRBV2	once	TRBJ2-5	CASSDNSGRAETQYF	TGTGCCAGCAGTGATAATAGCGGGAGGGCGGAGACCCAGTACTTC
-	14	TRBV18	-	TRBJ2-1	CASSPGRTNGEQFF	TGTGCCAGCTCACCAGGAAGAACCAATGGCGAGCAGTTCTTC
TRBD2	14	TRBV7-7	-	TRBJ2-5	CASSYSTGGETQYF	TGTGCTAGCAGCTACAGCACGGGAGGAGAGACCCAGTACTTC
-	14	TRBV19	-	TRBJ2-6	CASSGASGANVLTF	TGTGCCAGTAGTGGCGCCTCTGGGGCCAACGTCCTGACTTTC
-	15	TRBV6-1	-	TRBJ2-6	CASSLQWAGANVLTF	TGTGCCAGCAGTTTACAGTGGGCTGGGGCCAACGTCCTGACTTTC
-	14	TRBV7-2	-	TRBJ1-1	CASSSDRSRTEAFF	TGTGCCAGCAGCTCAGACCGGTCTCGAACTGAAGCTTTCTTT
-	14	TRBV5-1	-	TRBJ1-1	CASSAGTLNTEAFF	TGCGCCAGCAGCGCTGGGACCTTGAACACTGAAGCTTTCTTT
-	12	TRBV7-6	once	TRBJ2-3	CASSYTTDTQYF	TGTGCCAGCAGCTATACCACAGATACGCAGTATTTT
TRBD1	16	TRBV19	-	TRBJ2-5	CASSNQGATSQETQYF	TGTGCCAGTAGTAACCAGGGGGCTACGTCGCAAGAGACCCAGTACTTC
-	13	TRBV10-3	-	TRBJ2-7	CAISDGGTYEQYF	TGTGCCATCAGTGATGGAGGGACCTACGAGCAGTACTTC
TRBD1	16	TRBV6-1	-	TRBJ1-4	CASSEGWGQGNEKLFF	TGTGCCAGCAGTGAAGGCTGGGGACAGGGAAATGAAAAACTGTTTTTT
TRBD1	14	TRBV5-3	-	TRBJ2-5	CASSLGTGVETQYF	TGTGCCAGCAGCCTCGGGACAGGGGTAGAGACCCAGTACTTC
-	14	TRBV15	-	TRBJ2-1	CATSRDRVTNEQFF	TGTGCCACCAGCAGAGATAGGGTCACCAATGAGCAGTTCTTC
TRBD1	15	TRBV4-2	-	TRBJ1-2	CASSQGGQTNYGYTF	TGTGCCAGCAGCCAAGGGGGACAGACTAACTATGGCTACACCTTC
-	14	TRBV7-3	-	TRBJ2-2	CASSLTANTGELFF	TGTGCCAGCAGCTTAACGGCGAACACCGGGGAGCTGTTTTTT
-	15	TRBV5-4	-	TRBJ1-2	CASSLGQLREYGYTF	TGTGCCAGCAGCTTGGGACAGCTTAGGGAGTATGGCTACACCTTC
-	17	TRBV21-1	-	TRBJ2-7	CASSKAQGLAGSYEQYF	TGTGCCAGCAGCAAAGCGCAAGGACTAGCGGGCTCCTACGAGCAGTACTTC
TRBD1	13	TRBV9	-	TRBJ2-7	CASSGQGAYEQYF	TGTGCCAGCAGCGGACAGGGGGCCTACGAGCAGTACTTC
-	15	TRBV30	-	TRBJ1-5	CAWSVSLDSNQPQHF	TGTGCCTGGAGTGTATCCCTCGATAGCAATCAGCCCCAGCATTTT
-	13	TRBV7-8	-	TRBJ2-1	CASSLGDINEQFF	TGTGCCAGCAGCTTAGGGGACATCAATGAGCAGTTCTTC
-	14	TRBV7-2	-	TRBJ2-2	CASSFTGYTGELFF	TGTGCCAGCAGCTTTACAGGGTACACCGGGGAGCTGTTTTTT
TRBD2	16	TRBV11-2	once	TRBJ2-3	CASSSAGGVGTDTQYF	TGTGCCAGCAGCTCCGCCGGGGGGGTGGGCACAGATACGCAGTATTTT
-	12	TRBV5-4	-	TRBJ1-1	CASSLSETEAFF	TGTGCCAGCAGCTTGTCAGAGACTGAAGCTTTCTTT
-	14	TRBV7-2	-	TRBJ1-5	CASSYARSNQPQHF	TGTGCCAGCAGCTATGCTCGGAGCAATCAGCCCCAGCATTTT
-	15	TRBV28	-	TRBJ2-5	CASSFSRAQKETQYF	TGTGCCAGCAGTTTCTCCAGGGCCCAGAAAGAGACCCAGTACTTC
-	16	TRBV27	-	TRBJ2-3	CASSPQAGWVTDTQYF	TGTGCCAGCAGTCCCCAGGCGGGGTGGGTCACAGATACGCAGTATTTT
TRBD1	16	TRBV27	-	TRBJ1-6	CASSLSGQGFNSPLHF	TGTGCCAGCAGTTTATCTGGACAGGGTTTCAATTCACCCCTCCACTTT
TRBD2	14	TRBV7-2	-	TRBJ2-5	CASSQGLAGGRQYF	TGTGCCAGCAGCCAGGGACTAGCGGGAGGCCGGCAGTACTTC
-	13	TRBV18	-	TRBJ2-1	CASSPPSLREQFF	TGTGCCAGCTCACCACCTTCGCTTCGTGAGCAGTTCTTC
TRBD1	16	TRBV7-2	-	TRBJ1-1	CASSLSGTQGTTEAFF	TGTGCCAGCAGCTTATCAGGGACACAGGGGACCACTGAAGCTTTCTTT
TRBD2	15	TRBV5-5	-	TRBJ2-5	CASSWGLGRLETQYF	TGTGCCAGCAGCTGGGGACTAGGCCGCCTAGAGACCCAGTACTTC
-	16	TRBV11-3	once	TRBJ2-1	CASSLNRDSLYNEQFF	TGTGCCAGCAGCCTCAACCGGGACTCTCTCTACAATGAGCAGTTCTTC